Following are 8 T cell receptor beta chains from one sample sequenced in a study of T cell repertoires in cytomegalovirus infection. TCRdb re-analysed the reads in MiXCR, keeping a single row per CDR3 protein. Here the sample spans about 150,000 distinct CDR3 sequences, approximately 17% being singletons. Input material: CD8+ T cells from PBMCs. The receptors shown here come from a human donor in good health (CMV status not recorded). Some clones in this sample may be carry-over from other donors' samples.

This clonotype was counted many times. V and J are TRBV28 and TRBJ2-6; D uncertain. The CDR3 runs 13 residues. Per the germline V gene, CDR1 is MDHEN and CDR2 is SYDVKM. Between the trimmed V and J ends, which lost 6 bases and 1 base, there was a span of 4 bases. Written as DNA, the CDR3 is TGTGCCAGCAGCCCTTCTGGGGCCAACGTCCTGACTTTC. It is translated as CASSPSGANVLTF.

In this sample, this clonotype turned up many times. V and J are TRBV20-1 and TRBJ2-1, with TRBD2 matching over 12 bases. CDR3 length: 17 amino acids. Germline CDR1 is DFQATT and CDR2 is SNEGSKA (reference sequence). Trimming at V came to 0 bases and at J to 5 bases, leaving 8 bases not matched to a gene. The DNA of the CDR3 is TGCAGTGCTAGAGATAGACGGCTAGCGGGAGGGGACAATGAGCAGTTCTTC. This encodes CSARDRRLAGGDNEQFF.

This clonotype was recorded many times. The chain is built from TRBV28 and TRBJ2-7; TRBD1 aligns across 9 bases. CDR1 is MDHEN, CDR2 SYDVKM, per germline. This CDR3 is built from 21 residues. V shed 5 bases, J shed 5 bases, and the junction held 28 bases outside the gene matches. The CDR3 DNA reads TGTGCCAGCAGTACCCTTGACTCAAATTCTTTCGGGACAGGGTTTGATCACGAGCAGTACTTC. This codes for CASSTLDSNSFGTGFDHEQYF.

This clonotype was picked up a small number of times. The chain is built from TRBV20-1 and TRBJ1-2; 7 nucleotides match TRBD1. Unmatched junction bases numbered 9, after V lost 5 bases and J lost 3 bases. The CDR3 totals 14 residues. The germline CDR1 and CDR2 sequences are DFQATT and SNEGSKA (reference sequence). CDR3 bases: TGCAGTGCTTCTGGACAGGCTCAGGACTATGGCTACACCTTC. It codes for CSASGQAQDYGYTF.

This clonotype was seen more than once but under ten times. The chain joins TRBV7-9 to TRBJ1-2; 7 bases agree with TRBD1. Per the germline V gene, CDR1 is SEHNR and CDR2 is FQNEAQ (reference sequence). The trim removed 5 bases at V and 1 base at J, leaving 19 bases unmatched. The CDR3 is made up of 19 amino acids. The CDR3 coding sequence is TGTGCCAGCAGCCACCCCTCCCCGGGACAGAAGTTGATTAACTATGGCTACACCTTC. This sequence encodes CASSHPSPGQKLINYGYTF.

CDR3 bases: TGTGCCAGCAGTACACCTAAAGACGTAGCAGATACGCAGTATTTT. This codes for CASSTPKDVADTQYF. V gene TRBV12-3 or TRBV12-4 combines with J gene TRBJ2-3; D remains ambiguous. The CDR3 is made up of 15 amino acids. V dropped 5 bases and J dropped 4 bases, with 16 bases sitting between them.

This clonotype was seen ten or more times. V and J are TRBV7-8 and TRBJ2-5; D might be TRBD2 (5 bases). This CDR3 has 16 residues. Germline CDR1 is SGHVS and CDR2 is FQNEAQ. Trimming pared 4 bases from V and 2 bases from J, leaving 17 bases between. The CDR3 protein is CASSSRASVLQETQYF. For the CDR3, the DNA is TGTGCCAGCAGCTCGAGGGCGTCAGTACTACAAGAGACCCAGTACTTC.

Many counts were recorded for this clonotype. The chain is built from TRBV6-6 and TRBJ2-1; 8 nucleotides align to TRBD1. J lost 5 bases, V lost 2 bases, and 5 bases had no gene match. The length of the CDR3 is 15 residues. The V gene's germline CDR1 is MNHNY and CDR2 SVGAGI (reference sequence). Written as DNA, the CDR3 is TGTGCCAGCAGTTACAGTACGGGACAGGACAATGAGCAGTTCTTC. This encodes CASSYSTGQDNEQFF.